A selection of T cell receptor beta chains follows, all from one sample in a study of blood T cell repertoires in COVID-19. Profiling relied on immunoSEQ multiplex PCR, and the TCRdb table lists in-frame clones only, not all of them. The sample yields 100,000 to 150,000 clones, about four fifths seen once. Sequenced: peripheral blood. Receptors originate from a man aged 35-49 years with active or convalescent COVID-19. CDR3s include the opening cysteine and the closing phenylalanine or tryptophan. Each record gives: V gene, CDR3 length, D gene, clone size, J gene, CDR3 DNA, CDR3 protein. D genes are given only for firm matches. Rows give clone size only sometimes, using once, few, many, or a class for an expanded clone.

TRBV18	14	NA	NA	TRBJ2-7	TGTGCCAGCTCACCAAATCACGAGGCCAACGAGCAGTACTTC	CASSPNHEANEQYF
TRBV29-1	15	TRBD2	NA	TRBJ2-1	TGCAGCGTTGAAGAACCAGCGGGGCTTCTGGATGAGCAGTTCTTC	CSVEEPAGLLDEQFF
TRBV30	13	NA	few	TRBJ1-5	TGTGCCTACTCGACAGCCGGCAATCAGCCCCAGCATTTT	CAYSTAGNQPQHF
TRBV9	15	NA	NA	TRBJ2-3	TGTGCCAGCAGCGGGACTACAACCTTCACAGATACGCAGTATTTT	CASSGTTTFTDTQYF
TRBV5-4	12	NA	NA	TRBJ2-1	TGTGCCAGCAGCTCACAGGGTTGGGGGCTGTTCTTC	CASSSQGWGLFF
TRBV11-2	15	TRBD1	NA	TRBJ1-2	TGTGCCAGCAGCTTGGGACAGGGGGTTAACTATGGCTACACCTTC	CASSLGQGVNYGYTF
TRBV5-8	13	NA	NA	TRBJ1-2	TGTGCCAGCAGCTTTGGACAGCCCTATGGCTACACCTTC	CASSFGQPYGYTF
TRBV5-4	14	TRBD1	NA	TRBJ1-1	TGTGCCAGCAGCACCTTACAGGGGGACACTGAAGCTTTCTTT	CASSTLQGDTEAFF
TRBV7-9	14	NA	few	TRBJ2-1	TGTGCCAGCAGCTTAGGGCAGGGTCGAAATGAGCAGTTCTTC	CASSLGQGRNEQFF
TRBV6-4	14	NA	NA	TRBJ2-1	TGTGCCAGCAGTGATGGGAGCTCCTACAATGAGCAGTTCTTC	CASSDGSSYNEQFF
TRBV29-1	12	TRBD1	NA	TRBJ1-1	TGCAGCGGCGGGACAGTGGAAACTGAAGCTTTCTTT	CSGGTVETEAFF
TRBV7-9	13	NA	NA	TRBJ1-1	TGTGCCAGCAGCTCAGAACTGAACACTGAAGCTTTCTTT	CASSSELNTEAFF
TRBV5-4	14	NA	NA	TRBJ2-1	TGTGCCAGCAGCTTGGGAAGGGCGCGGGATGAGCAGTTCTTC	CASSLGRARDEQFF
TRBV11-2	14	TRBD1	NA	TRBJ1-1	TGTGCCAGCAGCCAGGGACAGGGGAACACTGAAGCTTTCTTT	CASSQGQGNTEAFF
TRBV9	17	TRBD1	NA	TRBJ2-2	TGTGCCAGCAGCCCCTCACCCGGGACAGGGGGCACCGGGGAGCTGTTTTTT	CASSPSPGTGGTGELFF
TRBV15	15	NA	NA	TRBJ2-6	TGTGCCACCAGCAGATATCACACTGGGGCCAACGTCCTGACTTTC	CATSRYHTGANVLTF
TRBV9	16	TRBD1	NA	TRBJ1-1	TGTGCCAGCAGCGTAGGCGGGACAGGGGTCAACACTGAAGCTTTCTTT	CASSVGGTGVNTEAFF
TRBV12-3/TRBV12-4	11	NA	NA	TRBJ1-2	TGTGCCTCGAACAAGGGGTGGGGCTACACCTTC	CASNKGWGYTF
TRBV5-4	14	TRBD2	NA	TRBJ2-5	TGTGCCAGCAGCCCGGTTCGGGGGGAAGAGACCCAGTACTTC	CASSPVRGEETQYF
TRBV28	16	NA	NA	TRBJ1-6	TGTGCCAGCAGCCCCAACCAACAGGGAGGGAATTCACCCCTCCACTTT	CASSPNQQGGNSPLHF
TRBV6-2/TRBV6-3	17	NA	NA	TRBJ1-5	TGTGCCAGCAGTTACCCGGGAACAGGGAGTATCAATCAGCCCCAGCATTTT	CASSYPGTGSINQPQHF
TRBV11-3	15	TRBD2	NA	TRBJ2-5	TGTGCCAGCAGCTCTGAGAGCGGGGCCCGGGAGACCCAGTACTTC	CASSSESGARETQYF
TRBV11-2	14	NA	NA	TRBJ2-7	TGTGCCAGCAGACGCCTGGACAGAGGAAACGAGCAGTACTTC	CASRRLDRGNEQYF
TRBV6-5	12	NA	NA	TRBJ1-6	TGTGCCAGCAGCCCACCAGGGTATCACCTCCACTTT	CASSPPGYHLHF
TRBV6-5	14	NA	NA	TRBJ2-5	TGTGCCAGTCACTCGGGACTTCATAAGTGGACCCAGTACTTC	CASHSGLHKWTQYF
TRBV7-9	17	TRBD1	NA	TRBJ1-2	TGTGCCAGCAGCACTTCCAAGGGCCTTGACAGGGTGGGCGGCTACACCTTC	CASSTSKGLDRVGGYTF
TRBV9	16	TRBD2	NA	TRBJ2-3	TGTGCCAGCAGCGTAGAAGGACTAGCGAGCACAGATACGCAGTATTTT	CASSVEGLASTDTQYF
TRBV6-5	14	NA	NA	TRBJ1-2	TGTGCCAGCACCCTGGGGCAGGGTAATTCCGGCTACACCTTC	CASTLGQGNSGYTF
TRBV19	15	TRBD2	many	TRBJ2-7	TGTGCCAGTAGTATAGAGGCGGGAGTCGCGAGAGAGCAGTACTTC	CASSIEAGVAREQYF
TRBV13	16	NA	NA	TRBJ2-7	TGTGCCAGCAGCCCTCGCCTCGCGGGGAACCCCTACGAGCAGTACTTC	CASSPRLAGNPYEQYF
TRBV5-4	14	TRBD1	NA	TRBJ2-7	TGTGCCAGCAGATATGACAGGGACACCTACGAGCAGTACTTC	CASRYDRDTYEQYF
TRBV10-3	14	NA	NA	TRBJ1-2	TGTGCCATCAGTGAGGATACTCCCCTCTATGGCTACACCTTC	CAISEDTPLYGYTF
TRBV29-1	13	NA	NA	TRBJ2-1	TGCAGCCTCAAAAGCCCAGGGAGGAATGAGCAGTTCTTC	CSLKSPGRNEQFF
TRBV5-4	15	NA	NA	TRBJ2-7	TGTGCCAGCAGCTTGAGCTCGGAGATTTTGTACGAGCAGTACTTC	CASSLSSEILYEQYF
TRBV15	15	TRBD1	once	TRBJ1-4	TGTGCCACCAGCAGAGAGACAGGGATAGTGGAAAAACTGTTTTTT	CATSRETGIVEKLFF
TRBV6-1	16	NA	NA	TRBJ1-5	TGTGCCAGCAGTGATTCGGCAGGCTCTGGCAATCAGCCCCAGCATTTT	CASSDSAGSGNQPQHF
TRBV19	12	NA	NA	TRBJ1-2	TGTGCCAGTAGACGGGGGAACTATGGCTACACCTTC	CASRRGNYGYTF
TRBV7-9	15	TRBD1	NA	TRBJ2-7	TGTGCCAGCAGCCCTCGGGACAGGGGTCCCTACGAGCAGTACTTC	CASSPRDRGPYEQYF
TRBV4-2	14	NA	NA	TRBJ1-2	TGTGCCAGCAGCCAATGGGGAGATTCCTATGGCTACACCTTC	CASSQWGDSYGYTF
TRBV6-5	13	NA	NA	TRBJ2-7	TGTGCCAGCACACCGGGGAACCGGCACGAGCAGTACTTC	CASTPGNRHEQYF
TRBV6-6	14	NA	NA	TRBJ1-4	TGTGCCAGCAGTTACCCGGAGAGAGAGGAAAAACTGTTTTTT	CASSYPEREEKLFF
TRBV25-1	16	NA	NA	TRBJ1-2	TGTGCCAGCAGTGAATACGGGGGAGGCCAATCCTATGGCTACACCTTC	CASSEYGGGQSYGYTF
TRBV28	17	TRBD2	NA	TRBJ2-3	TGTGCCAGCAGTTTATTTGGGGGGAGGGACGACACAGATACGCAGTATTTT	CASSLFGGRDDTDTQYF
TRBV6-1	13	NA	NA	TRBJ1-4	TGTGCCAGCAGTGATAGGGGTGCTGAAAAACTGTTTTTT	CASSDRGAEKLFF
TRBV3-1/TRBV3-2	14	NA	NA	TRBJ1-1	TGTGCCAGCAGCCAAGACGACAGCTCATTCGAAGCTTTCTTT	CASSQDDSSFEAFF
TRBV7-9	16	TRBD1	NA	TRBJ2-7	TGTGCCAGCAGCCCCCAAATGGGACAGGGTGACTACGAGCAGTACTTC	CASSPQMGQGDYEQYF
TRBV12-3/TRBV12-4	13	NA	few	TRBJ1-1	TGTGCCAGCAGTTTATTTCAGAACACTGAAGCTTTCTTT	CASSLFQNTEAFF
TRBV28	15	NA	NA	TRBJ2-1	TGTGCCAGCAGTTTAGAGGGAGGACCCTACAATGAGCAGTTCTTC	CASSLEGGPYNEQFF
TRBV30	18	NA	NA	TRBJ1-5	TGTGCCTGGAGTGAGGGATCAGGAGGACCGACGGGGAATCAGCCCCAGCATTTT	CAWSEGSGGPTGNQPQHF
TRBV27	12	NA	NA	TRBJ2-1	TGTGCCAGCAAGCCTAGTTGGAATGAGCAGTTCTTC	CASKPSWNEQFF
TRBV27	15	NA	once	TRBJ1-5	TGTGCCAGCAGTTTATCCGCCGGTAGCAATCAGCCCCAGCATTTT	CASSLSAGSNQPQHF
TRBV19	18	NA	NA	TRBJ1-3	TGTGCCAGTAGTAAATTGGGCCAAGGAGGAATCTCTGGAAACACCATATATTTT	CASSKLGQGGISGNTIYF